Below, one TCR beta chain is given with its context. The data derive from a study of T cell changes during pregnancy in multiple sclerosis. Generated by immunoSEQ multiplex PCR, the TCRdb table keeps only in-frame clones and is missing some. The sample holds about 44,000 clones, roughly nine tenths seen once. The CDR3 sequence is 14 residues long. Deletions cut 0 bases from V and 5 bases from J, with 13 bases between. Germline-derived CDR1 and CDR2 are SQVTM and ANQGSEA. Sequenced material: CD4+ T cells from peripheral blood mononuclear cells, taken in the first trimester of pregnancy. The source is a female donor with multiple sclerosis, enrolled in a pregnancy study. This chain connects TRBV29-1 to TRBJ2-5, with D maybe TRBD1 (6 bases). For the CDR3, the DNA is TGCAGCGTTGAAGAACATACAGGGTGGGAGACCCAGTACTTC. Residues: CSVEEHTGWETQYF.